This record looks at one T cell receptor (beta chain) sequence and its context. The same CDR3 also results from other DNA sequences found in this sample. This record belongs to a study of blood T cell repertoires in COVID-19. Study-level background: Acute and convalescent COVID-19 specimens originated in the United States, Italy and Spain. The analysed material was cDNA or gDNA that came from T cells, B-cell-depleted T cells, or PBMCs.

Participants had their cohort set by participant-reported clinical history. V lost 0 bases and J 0 bases, leaving 7 bases between the germline ends. Germline CDR1 is SGDLS and CDR2 is YYNGEE. The CDR3 covers 14 residues. Under the authors' procedure: Scientists estimated how many nucleated cells there were by amplifying reference gene primers. This table comes from immunoSEQ multiplex PCR, and its TCRdb copy is limited to in-frame clones, with some not included. The V and J calls and clone size come from that table; D and trimming were worked out from the DNA. The sample shows roughly 250,000 clones, about 87% of them seen only once.

This TCR was sampled from a woman aged 45-60 years who had recovered from COVID-19. The specimen sequenced was PBMCs or T cells enriched from blood (not recorded which). The rearrangement uses TRBV9 and TRBJ2-7; D call uncertain. The CDR3 is CASSVGLASYEQYF. CDR3 nucleotides: TGTGCCAGCAGCGTAGGACTCGCCTCCTACGAGCAGTACTTC.